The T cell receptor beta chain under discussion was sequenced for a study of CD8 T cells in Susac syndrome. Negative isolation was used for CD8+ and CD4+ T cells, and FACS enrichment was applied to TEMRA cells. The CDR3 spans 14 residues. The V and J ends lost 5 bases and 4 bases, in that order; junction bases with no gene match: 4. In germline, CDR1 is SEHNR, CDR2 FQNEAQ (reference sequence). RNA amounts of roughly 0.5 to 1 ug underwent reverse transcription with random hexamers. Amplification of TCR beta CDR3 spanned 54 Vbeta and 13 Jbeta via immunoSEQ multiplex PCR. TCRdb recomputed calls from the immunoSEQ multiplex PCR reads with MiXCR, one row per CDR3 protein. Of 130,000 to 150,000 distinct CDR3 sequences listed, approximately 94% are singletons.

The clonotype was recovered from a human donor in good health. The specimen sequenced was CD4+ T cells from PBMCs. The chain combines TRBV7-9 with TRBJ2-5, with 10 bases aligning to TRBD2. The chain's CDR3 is CASSGAGGGETQYF. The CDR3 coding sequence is TGTGCCAGCAGCGGAGCGGGAGGGGGAGAGACCCAGTACTTC. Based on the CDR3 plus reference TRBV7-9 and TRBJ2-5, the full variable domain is DTGVSQNPRHKITKRGQNVTFRCDPISEHNRLYWYRQTLGQGPEFLTYFQNEAQLEKSRLLSDRFSAERPKGSFSTLEIQRTEQGDSAMYLCASSGAGGGETQYFGPGTRLLVL.